This T cell receptor beta chain was recorded in a study of T cells in Graves' hyperthyroidism and ophthalmopathy. Background on the study: Prior to any treatment, at the point of initial diagnosis, peripheral blood was collected.

From RNA transcripts, TCR beta CDR3 regions were amplified. Carried out on the TCR CDR3, a first-round RT-PCR used the HTBI primer set. TCRdb reprocessed the multiplex PCR reads via MiXCR and lists one record per CDR3 protein. Of more than 550,000 distinct CDR3 sequences in the sample, around 15% are singletons; the top ten hold 15% to 19%. With a duration under 2 months, the hyperthyroidism was newly diagnosed in patients aged 18 to 65. This clonotype was recorded a few times. This CDR3 contains 15 residues. V lost 0 bases, J lost 3 bases, and 11 bases lay in between. The germline V gene has CDR1 MNHEY and CDR2 SVGEGT.

This clonotype was sampled from a man between 45 and 60 years old with Graves' hyperthyroidism. The V call is TRBV6-2 or TRBV6-3, the J call TRBJ1-2; D remains unclear. The specimen sequenced was blood. CDR3 in DNA: TGTGCCAGCAGTTACTCGCTTGGAACGGACTATGGCTACACCTTC. This sequence encodes CASSYSLGTDYGYTF.